These 20 T cell receptor beta chains came from one sample sequenced in a study of vaccination and CD4 T cells after COVID-19. The time point is: late sampling 161 to 241 days after vaccination in a few convalescent patients. The treatment was: roughly ten-day PBMC culture with coronavirus spike peptide pools or control peptides (ViraFEST assay). No antigens are known for them. Oncomine TCR Beta short-read sequencing was applied to DNA from cultured CD4+ T cells. One entry per CDR3 protein, called by TCRdb with MiXCR from the PCR reads. The profile shows about 17,000 distinct CDR3 sequences, under 55% of them singletons. The sample consisted of CD4+ T cells from blood, cultured in vitro, taken about 7 months after SARS-CoV-2 vaccination. These receptors all come from a human donor who had recovered from COVID-19.

The rearrangement uses TRBV20-1 and TRBJ2-5; D perhaps matches TRBD1 (6 bases). This CDR3 is built from 13 residues. Germline V gives CDR1 DFQATT, CDR2 SNEGSKA (reference sequence). V shed 3 bases and J shed 5 bases, with 13 bases lying between them. CDR3 nucleotides: TGCAGTGCTAGTCAAGGGGGTACGGAGACCCAGTACTTC. Its translation: CSASQGGTETQYF.

The chain couples TRBV20-1 to TRBJ2-1; TRBD2 matches 13 bases. V lost 4 bases to trimming and J lost 1 base; unmatched junction nucleotides: 7. The CDR3 consists of 17 residues. Germline CDR1 and CDR2: DFQATT and SNEGSKA (reference sequence). The CDR3 here is CSAKTSGGYWSYNEQFF. The CDR3 DNA follows: TGCAGTGCTAAGACTAGCGGGGGGTATTGGTCCTACAATGAGCAGTTCTTC.

The chain joins TRBV2 to TRBJ2-7, with D unresolved. Germline-derived CDR1 and CDR2 are SNHLY and FYNNEI. Trimming pared 3 bases from V and 9 bases from J, leaving 15 bases between. The CDR3 has 13 residues. The CDR3 here is CASSEIRNLGQYF. In DNA form, the CDR3 reads TGTGCCAGCAGTGAGATAAGGAATCTCGGGCAGTACTTC.

V and J are TRBV2 and TRBJ2-7; no firm D call. Germline values: CDR1 SNHLY, CDR2 FYNNEI. The CDR3 length is 11 residues. V shed 4 bases and J shed 3 bases, with 4 bases lying between them. The CDR3: CASSGFYEQYF. Here the CDR3 DNA reads TGTGCCAGCAGTGGTTTCTACGAGCAGTACTTC.

This chain connects TRBV11-3 to TRBJ2-5, with 9 positions matching TRBD2. Trimming took 5 bases from V and 3 from J; bases not matched to a gene: 7. There are 15 residues in the CDR3. Germline lookup yields CDR1 SGHNT and CDR2 YENEEA. The DNA for the CDR3 is TGTGCCAGCAGCCCCGGGACTAGCAGGGAAGAGACCCAGTACTTC. Translating gives CASSPGTSREETQYF.

By share of the sample, this clonotype is large (0.1 to 1%). V is TRBV11-3 and J is TRBJ1-1, with a tentative D call TRBD1 (6 bases). This CDR3 contains 14 residues. Germline V gene data show CDR1 as SGHNT and CDR2 as YENEEA. V lost 3 bases to trimming and J lost 1 base, with 9 bases between them. The CDR3 DNA reads TGTGCCAGCAGCTTCAACAGGGAGAACACTGAAGCTTTCTTT. It codes for CASSFNRENTEAFF.

The genes are TRBV21-1 and TRBJ1-2; TRBD1 is the table's D call, not checked against the DNA. TRBV21-1 is termed a pseudogene. This CDR3 is built from 14 residues. CDR3 amino acids: CASSAEGGSYGYTF. The CDR3 bases are TGTGCCAGCAGCGCGGAAGGGGGCTCCTATGGCTACACCTTC.

The sample holds a few counts of this clonotype. The chain is built from TRBV19 and TRBJ1-1, with D hard to call. The ends were cut back, 3 bases at V and 1 base at J, with 6 bases in the middle. The CDR3 sequence is 13 residues long. The germline V gene has CDR1 LNHDA and CDR2 SQIVND (reference sequence). The CDR3, as DNA: TGTGCCAGTAGTATGGTGGGGAACACTGAAGCTTTCTTT. It yields the protein CASSMVGNTEAFF.

This clonotype was seen more than once but under ten times. The rearrangement joins TRBV20-1 to TRBJ1-6, with D hard to call. CDR1 DFQATT and CDR2 SNEGSKA come from the germline V gene (reference sequence). This CDR3 is built from 16 residues. The germline V and J ends were trimmed by 0 bases and 9 bases, with 18 bases remaining between them. CDR3 residues: CSARDRVAGLGSPLHF. The DNA of the CDR3 is TGCAGTGCTAGAGATCGAGTAGCTGGCCTAGGTTCACCCCTCCACTTT.

J is TRBJ2-1 and V is TRBV15; 8 bases are shared with TRBD2. Germline CDR1 and CDR2: LNHNV and YYDKDF (reference sequence). V lost 1 base to trimming and J lost 2 bases; unmatched junction nucleotides: 7. This CDR3 comprises 17 residues. CDR3 nucleotide sequence: TGTGCCACCAGCAGAGCACTAGCGGAAAGCCCCTACAATGAGCAGTTCTTC. Amino acids: CATSRALAESPYNEQFF.

The V call is TRBV7-6, the J call TRBJ2-3; D gene ambiguous. Germline V gene data show CDR1 as SGHVS and CDR2 as FNYEAQ. Trimming pared 0 bases from V and 0 bases from J, leaving 19 bases between. This CDR3 is built from 19 residues. Here the CDR3 DNA reads TGTGCCAGCAGCTTAGCCGTTATGAGGTCGCGGACGAGCACAGATACGCAGTATTTT. This gives the protein CASSLAVMRSRTSTDTQYF. Full variable domain (rest looked up from reference TRBV7-6 and TRBJ2-3): GAGVSQSPRYKVTKRGQDVALRCDPISGHVSLYWYRQALGQGPEFLTYFNYEAQQDKSGLPNDRFSAERPEGSISTLTIQRTEQRDSAMYRCASSLAVMRSRTSTDTQYFGPGTRLTVL.

The chain links TRBV20-1 to TRBJ2-3; 16 nucleotides line up with TRBD2. From germline, CDR1 is DFQATT and CDR2 SNEGSKA (reference sequence). The CDR3 length is 15 residues. J was trimmed by 4 bases and V by 5 bases; bases with no gene match: 3. This CDR3 is CSAWGTSGRADTQYF. The DNA of the CDR3 is TGCAGTGCTTGGGGGACTAGCGGGAGGGCAGATACGCAGTATTTT.

Only a few counts were recorded for this clonotype. The chain carries TRBV6-5 and TRBJ2-5, with no clear D. V was pared by 2 bases and J by 5 bases, with 12 bases between. Germline V gene data show CDR1 as MNHEY and CDR2 as SVGAGI. This CDR3 is 14 amino acids long. The CDR3 DNA is TGTGCCAGCAGTTACGACCCAGGCGCGGAGACCCAGTACTTC. This encodes CASSYDPGAETQYF.

The chain couples TRBV20-1 to TRBJ1-5; 8 bases agree with TRBD1. V trimming: 0 bases; J trimming: 5 bases; junction bases outside the gene matches: 9. This CDR3 is 16 amino acids long. Germline-derived CDR1 and CDR2 are DFQATT and SNEGSKA (reference sequence). The DNA for the CDR3 is TGCAGTGCTAGAGAATCGCGGACAGGGATGGATCAGCCCCAGCATTTT. Translation gives CSARESRTGMDQPQHF.

The J gene is TRBJ2-3, the V gene TRBV20-1; D call uncertain. Germline-derived CDR1 and CDR2 are DFQATT and SNEGSKA (reference sequence). Trimming took 0 bases from V and 4 from J, leaving 8 bases between them. This CDR3 comprises 13 residues. Here the CDR3 reads CSARDTLADTQYF. The DNA for the CDR3 is TGCAGTGCTAGAGATACGCTAGCAGATACGCAGTATTTT.

The rearrangement joins TRBV4-1 to TRBJ2-3; 9 bases are a match to TRBD2. The germline V gene has CDR1 MGHRA and CDR2 YSYEKL. The V gene end was trimmed by 1 base and the J gene end by 5 bases; junction bases not matched to a gene: 7. The CDR3 is made up of 16 amino acids. CDR3 DNA: TGCGCCAGCAGCCAAGGGGATAGCGGGGGATTAGATACGCAGTATTTT. Translating gives CASSQGDSGGLDTQYF.

This clonotype was detected a few times. The V and J genes are TRBV20-1 and TRBJ2-7; 10 positions agree with TRBD2. Trimming at V came to 0 bases and at J to 1 base, leaving 3 bases not matched to a gene. This CDR3 is 15 amino acids long. Germline CDR1 reads DFQATT; CDR2 reads SNEGSKA (reference sequence). CDR3 in amino acids: CSARDSSGGSYEQYF. For the CDR3, the DNA is TGCAGTGCTAGAGATTCTAGCGGGGGTTCCTACGAGCAGTACTTC.

The J gene is TRBJ2-1, the V gene TRBV19, with a possible D match to TRBD2 (5 bases). CDR1 is LNHDA, CDR2 SQIVND, per germline (reference sequence). This CDR3 is built from 13 residues. V lost 3 bases and J lost 5, with 8 bases in between. This chain's CDR3 is CASSISEDNEQFF. CDR3 DNA: TGTGCCAGTAGTATCTCGGAGGACAATGAGCAGTTCTTC.

V gene TRBV20-1 combines with J gene TRBJ2-2; TRBD2 is a possible D gene (7 bases). Looked up from germline, CDR1 is DFQATT and CDR2 is SNEGSKA (reference sequence). The CDR3 consists of 14 residues. V lost 3 bases and J lost 3, with 11 bases in between. CDR3: CSASRGADTGELFF. The CDR3 nucleotides read TGCAGTGCTAGTCGGGGGGCTGACACCGGGGAGCTGTTTTTT.

This chain connects TRBV27 to TRBJ2-1, with 9 bases aligning to TRBD1. CDR3 length: 15 amino acids. V was clipped by 5 bases and J by 7 bases; unmatched bases: 9. Germline V gene data show CDR1 as MNHEY and CDR2 as SMNVEV (reference sequence). The CDR3 reads CASSKLRQGGNEQFF. CDR3 in DNA: TGTGCCAGCAGTAAGCTAAGACAGGGGGGAAATGAGCAGTTCTTC.